This T cell receptor beta chain was sequenced during a study of blood T cell repertoires in COVID-19. About the research overall: Acute-phase and convalescent COVID-19 samples originated in the United States, Italy and Spain. Sources were T cells, B-cell-depleted T cells, or PBMCs; the material itself was cDNA or gDNA.

Seattle's cohort entered during active infection and was followed longitudinally. Per the authors' pipeline: Amplifying reference gene primers gave estimates of nucleated cell counts. Produced via immunoSEQ multiplex PCR; TCRdb's table is partial and in-frame only. D and trimming were read from the DNA, whereas the V and J calls and clone size are those reported in that table. Among about 390,000 clones listed, around 87% were seen once. The TCR originated in a woman in her fifties or sixties with COVID-19, enrolled during active disease. The specimen sequenced was peripheral blood.

CDR3 amino acids: CASSISPGLETQYF. The DNA for the CDR3 is TGTGCCAGTAGTATAAGTCCAGGGTTAGAGACCCAGTACTTC. This chain connects TRBV19 to TRBJ2-5; weak D call: TRBD1 (5 bases). The CDR3 covers 14 residues. Between the trimmed V and J ends, which lost 2 bases and 4 bases, there was a span of 11 bases. Per germline, CDR1 LNHDA and CDR2 SQIVND (reference sequence).